This paragraph covers one T cell receptor (beta chain) sequence. Antigen: not known. Diagnoses were established using clinical symptoms, serum thyroxine and TRAb, thyroid ultrasound and orbital computed tomography. Amplification targeted TCR beta CDR3 regions from RNA transcripts. During a first-round RT-PCR of the TCR CDR3, the HTBI primer set was used. TCRdb reanalysed the multiplex PCR reads using MiXCR and keeps one entry per CDR3 protein. The sample includes some 500,000 distinct CDR3 sequences, 15% to 20% seen only once; the top ten take less than 30%. This sample is drawn from a study of T cells in Graves' hyperthyroidism and ophthalmopathy. Study details: At the time of initial diagnosis and before any treatment, peripheral blood was collected.

J gave up 4 bases and V 1 base, and 3 bases lay outside the gene matches. Germline V lookup: CDR1 SNHLY, CDR2 FYNNEI. The CDR3 consists of 15 residues. Study-wide results and caveats: Ophthalmopathy cases were set apart from stable hyperthyroidism by a 13 V-J model. The majority of expanded thyroid clonotypes above 0.001 also appeared in blood.

The TCR sequence derives from a woman in her 30s with Graves' ophthalmopathy. The sample comprised blood. The chain has TRBV2 and TRBJ2-7, with TRBD2 identical over 11 bases. DNA of the CDR3: TGTGCCAGCAGTGAAGGGGTAGCGGGAGGGTACGAGCAGTACTTC. This codes for CASSEGVAGGYEQYF.